This T cell receptor beta chain was recovered during a study of blood T cell repertoires in COVID-19. Study-level background: The United States, Italy and Spain were the sources of the acute and convalescent COVID-19 samples. PBMCs, B-cell-depleted T cells, or T cells were the source of the cDNA or gDNA that made up the material.

Per the original methods: How many nucleated cells were present was estimated from reference gene primer amplification. Sequencing used immunoSEQ multiplex PCR; TCRdb keeps in-frame clones, though not all of them. That table supplies the V and J calls and clone size; D and trimming were determined from the DNA. The table lists a few hundred thousand clones, 70% to 90% of them singletons. The CDR3 is 15 amino acids. Per germline, CDR1 LNHDA and CDR2 SQIVND (reference sequence). The V and J ends lost 5 bases and 2 bases, in that order; junction bases with no gene match: 3. While infection was still active, Seattle patients were enrolled and then followed longitudinally.

V is TRBV19 and J is TRBJ2-2, with 9 bases matching TRBD1. This clonotype was sampled from a human donor with COVID-19, enrolled during active disease. The donor label of this sample is uncertain. Sequencing was carried out using peripheral blood. This chain's CDR3 is CASSVGQGNTGELFF. The CDR3, as DNA: TGTGCCAGTAGTGTGGGACAGGGCAACACCGGGGAGCTGTTTTTT.